This record covers a single TCR beta chain. The clone's antigen remains unknown. No base quality information exists; no much larger clone differs at one position. TCRbeta CDR3 regions were amplified from genomic DNA using the immunoSEQ Assay, a bias-controlled multiplex PCR. The original methods were these. The number of nucleated cells in each sample was estimated by amplification of reference gene primers within the assay. To quantify the absolute abundance of each unique TCRbeta CDR3 rearrangement, sequence reads were collapsed and filtered. For each sample, productive Simpson clonality was calculated by taking the square root of Simpson's diversity index across productive rearrangements. Sourced from immuneACCESS, this table was stored by TCRdb with only in-frame sequences that have V and J called. A share of the clones is absent; for the studies checked, an unresolved V gene accounts for under half, and the remainder has no known explanation. D and trimming were read from the DNA, whereas the V and J calls and clone size are those reported in that table. The sample profile shows some 170,000 clones; roughly 87% of them were found once. More than 7.5% of the sample rests with the top ten.

The CDR3 has 12 amino acids, counting the end cysteine and phenylalanine. The only DNA kept is the CDR3, 36 bases in frame from the first base. The germline V gene encodes CDR1 GTSNPN and CDR2 SVGIG (reference sequence). At the junction V is shortened by 2 bases and J by 6 bases, with 11 bases in between. Whole blood was collected in K2EDTA tubes by collaborating institutions according to the institutions' own protocols. Collaborator samples were shipped for TCRbeta analysis as frozen whole blood, isolated PBMCs, or DNA extracted from either sample type. The data derive from a study of blood T cell repertoires in COVID-19 (dated by TCRdb to about 2020). Turning to the overall study: The collaborator samples originated in the United States, Italy and Spain and spanned the acute and convalescent phases of COVID-19. The material from the prospective study consisted of cDNA or gDNA derived from T cells, B-cell-depleted T cells, or PBMCs. The dataset comprised deeply sampled blood TCRbeta repertoires from subjects exposed to, actively infected with, or recovered from COVID-19. The repertoires were released in a freely available public database meant as a resource for research on the immune response to SARS-CoV-2. The samples were drawn from the first 160 participants of the ongoing ImmuneRACE study and from over 950 subjects provided by 6 global collaborators. The sample metadata nearly always contained a de-identified subject ID, COVID-19 status, age in years and sex. Where available, HLA class I and class II types were taken from metadata supplied by the sample provider and were not determined by assay-based typing.

Overall study results and their limits: The amount of clinical and demographic metadata varied by source and participant and was provided uncurated.

The receptor chain draws on TRBV30 and TRBJ2-7, with a weak D call of TRBD1 (5 bases match). Sequenced: peripheral blood. The sequence came from a woman in her 70s with acute or convalescent COVID-19. The CDR3 region has the sequence CAWSRQGGEQYF. In nucleotide form, the sequence is TGTGCCTGGAGTCGCCAGGGTGGCGAGCAGTACTTC.